The 30 T cell receptor beta chains below were found in one sample sequenced in a study of T cells in localized non-small cell lung cancer. Data came from immunoSEQ multiplex PCR; TCRdb stores just in-frame clones and leaves some out. The profile shows 100,000 to 150,000 clones, approximately 88% of them singletons. This specimen was peripheral blood, taken before any cancer treatment. Receptor source: a female donor of 60 years or more with stage I lung adenocarcinoma.

This chain uses TRBV9 with TRBJ1-5; 8 bases are a match to TRBD1. The germline V gene encodes CDR1 SGDLS and CDR2 YYNGEE. This CDR3 spans 15 amino acids. After removal of 4 bases from V and 5 bases from J, the junction contained 8 bases not matched to a gene. In DNA form, the CDR3 reads TGTGCCAGCAGCCTCACAGGGGGAACGGATCAGCCCCAGCATTTT. Translated: CASSLTGGTDQPQHF.

The V and J genes are TRBV30 and TRBJ1-5; the match to TRBD1 covers 11 bases. Germline trimming cut 5 bases from V and 4 bases from J; bases unmatched to any gene: 4. Germline V gene sequence: CDR1 GTSNPN, CDR2 SVGIG (reference sequence). There are 14 residues in the CDR3. CDR3 sequence reads: CAWGQGARNQPQHF. The CDR3 DNA reads as TGTGCCTGGGGACAGGGGGCAAGGAATCAGCCCCAGCATTTT.

V usage is TRBV9 and J usage is TRBJ1-4, with D unresolved. The ends were cut back, 3 bases at V and 8 bases at J, with 14 bases in the middle. Germline CDR1 SGDLS, CDR2 YYNGEE. The CDR3 covers 14 residues. CDR3 loop: CASSDRDFGEKLFF. DNA for the CDR3: TGTGCCAGCAGCGACCGGGATTTCGGGGAAAAACTGTTTTTT.

The rearrangement uses TRBV7-3 and TRBJ2-1; TRBD2 aligns across 13 bases. Germline-derived CDR1 and CDR2 are SGHTA and FQGTGA. V shed 5 bases and J 6 bases; nucleotides not matched to a gene: 4. The length of the CDR3 is 15 residues. The CDR3 region is CASSQLAGGLNEQFF. Written as DNA, the CDR3 is TGTGCCAGCAGCCAACTAGCGGGAGGGCTCAATGAGCAGTTCTTC.

This chain links TRBV4-2 with TRBJ2-7; tentatively, D is TRBD1 or TRBD2 (6 bases each). With 2 bases removed from V and 4 bases from J, the gap between germline ends came to 15 bases. The germline V gene encodes CDR1 LGHNA and CDR2 YNFKEQ. This CDR3 has 15 residues. CDR3 DNA sequence: TGTGCCAGCAGCCAATATTGGAGGGGGTCGTACGAGCAGTACTTC. Translating it yields CASSQYWRGSYEQYF.

The V gene is TRBV13, the J gene TRBJ2-7; D is tentatively TRBD1 or TRBD2 (5 bases each). V lost 2 bases to trimming and J lost 7 bases, with 15 bases between them. The germline gives CDR1 PRHDT, CDR2 FYEKMQ (reference sequence). This CDR3 spans 14 amino acids. The CDR3 coding sequence is TGTGCCAGCAGCTTACAGGGTTCACGAGGGGAGCAGTACTTC. The encoded protein is CASSLQGSRGEQYF.

This chain connects TRBV6-5 to TRBJ2-5, with 10 bases that match TRBD2. The germline gives CDR1 MNHEY, CDR2 SVGAGI. V trimming: 6 bases; J trimming: 5 bases; junction bases outside the gene matches: 9. The CDR3 has 15 amino acids. The CDR3 protein is CASSGLAAPRETQYF. As DNA, the CDR3 is TGTGCCAGCAGCGGACTAGCGGCCCCGAGGGAGACCCAGTACTTC.

The V and J genes are TRBV4-2 and TRBJ2-7; the match to TRBD2 covers 14 bases. The CDR3 sequence is 21 residues long. With V trimmed by 3 bases and J by 2 bases, 18 bases remained unmatched. Germline CDR1 is LGHNA and CDR2 is YNFKEQ. CDR3 in DNA: TGTGCCAGCAGCCATCCGCAGGGGGCGCGACTAGCGGGAGGGACAACCTACGAGCAGTACTTC. It yields the protein CASSHPQGARLAGGTTYEQYF.

The V gene is TRBV6-6, the J gene TRBJ1-1; maybe TRBD1 (5 bases). Germline V gives CDR1 MNHNY, CDR2 SVGAGI (reference sequence). Trimming left V 6 bases short and J 1 base short, with 12 bases between. CDR3 length: 14 residues. The CDR3 protein is CASRGGGWNTEAFF. As DNA, the CDR3 is TGTGCCAGCAGGGGTGGGGGTTGGAACACTGAAGCTTTCTTT.

The genes are TRBV6-1 and TRBJ2-5; TRBD2 matches 11 bases. The germline V gene has CDR1 MNHNS and CDR2 SASEGT. The CDR3 consists of 15 residues. The trim removed 10 bases at V and 2 bases at J, leaving 9 bases unmatched. CDR3 in amino acids: CATERLAGSQETQYF. The DNA of the CDR3 is TGTGCCACCGAAAGACTAGCGGGATCACAAGAGACCCAGTACTTC.

The CDR3 loop reads CASSPPVGRPQHF. CDR3 coding DNA: TGTGCCAGCAGTCCCCCCGTCGGACGACCCCAGCATTTT. The chain uses TRBV6-5 and TRBJ1-5, with unresolved D. Between the trimmed V and J ends, which lost 5 bases and 10 bases, there was a span of 15 bases. The CDR3 loop spans 13 amino acids. Germline-derived CDR1 and CDR2 are MNHEY and SVGAGI.

The CDR3: CASSSQGAGYGYTF. For the CDR3, the DNA is TGTGCCAGCAGTTCCCAGGGGGCAGGTTATGGCTACACCTTC. The J gene is TRBJ1-2, the V gene TRBV6-5, with 8 bases aligning to TRBD1. Unmatched junction bases numbered 6, after V lost 4 bases and J lost 5 bases. There are 14 residues in the CDR3. Germline values: CDR1 MNHEY, CDR2 SVGAGI.

The chain joins TRBV11-1 to TRBJ2-5; 9 nucleotides agree with TRBD2. CDR1 and CDR2 from the germline V gene are SGHAT and FQDESV (reference sequence). Germline trimming cut 4 bases from V and 7 bases from J; bases unmatched to any gene: 16. The CDR3 covers 17 residues. The CDR3: CASSSGPAGGAFGTQYF. The CDR3 bases are TGTGCCAGCAGCTCGGGGCCAGCGGGGGGCGCGTTTGGGACCCAGTACTTC. The whole variable domain, filled in from reference TRBV11-1 and TRBJ2-5, reads EAEVAQSPRYKITEKSQAVAFWCDPISGHATLYWYRQILGQGPELLVQFQDESVVDDSQLPKDRFSAERLKGVDSTLKIQPAELGDSAMYLCASSSGPAGGAFGTQYFGPGTRLLVL.

The chain employs TRBV7-9 and TRBJ1-2; D is uncertain. The V gene's germline CDR1 is SEHNR and CDR2 FQNEAQ (reference sequence). V was trimmed by 0 bases and J by 8 bases, leaving 7 bases between them. This CDR3 comprises 12 residues. CDR3 loop: CASSLAGHGYTF. The CDR3 bases are TGTGCCAGCAGCTTAGCAGGGCACGGCTACACCTTC.

The chain employs TRBV7-2 and TRBJ1-6; a weak D match, TRBD1 (5 bases). The CDR3 loop spans 15 amino acids. Germline values: CDR1 SGHTA, CDR2 FQGNSA. V was cut by 1 base and J by 1 base, with 5 bases left in between. The CDR3 sequence is CASSLEGSYNSPLHF. In DNA form, the CDR3 reads TGTGCCAGCAGCTTAGAGGGGTCCTATAATTCACCCCTCCACTTT.

The chain carries TRBV25-1 and TRBJ2-2, with a possible D match to TRBD2 (6 bases). Germline V lookup: CDR1 MGHDK, CDR2 SYGVNS. The V and J ends lost 4 bases and 8 bases respectively, with 14 bases between them. The CDR3 is 14 amino acids. CDR3: CASSVGAAGGELFF. The CDR3 DNA reads as TGTGCCAGCAGTGTGGGTGCCGCGGGAGGGGAGCTGTTTTTT. The full variable domain, with the rest looked up from reference TRBV25-1 and TRBJ2-2, is EADIYQTPRYLVIGTGKKITLECSQTMGHDKMYWYQQDPGMELHLIHYSYGVNSTEKGDLSSESTVSRIRTEHFPLTLESARPSHTSQYLCASSVGAAGGELFFGEGSRLTVL.

This clone has a single count. The V call is TRBV6-1, the J call TRBJ2-3, with D tentatively TRBD2 (5 bases). There are 15 residues in the CDR3. V was trimmed by 6 bases and J by 2 bases, leaving 15 bases between them. Germline V gene lookup returns CDR1 MNHNS and CDR2 SASEGT. The CDR3 bases are TGTGCCAGCAGACAAACTAGATCCGTCACAGATACGCAGTATTTT. Translating it yields CASRQTRSVTDTQYF.

This chain connects TRBV28 to TRBJ1-4, with D possibly matching TRBD1 (5 bases). This CDR3 spans 12 amino acids. Trimming left V 7 bases short and J 5 bases short, with 8 bases between. Germline V gives CDR1 MDHEN, CDR2 SYDVKM. CDR3 DNA sequence: TGTGCCAGCAAGGCAGGGAATGAAAAACTGTTTTTT. Residues: CASKAGNEKLFF. The full variable domain, with the rest looked up from reference TRBV28 and TRBJ1-4, is DVKVTQSSRYLVKRTGEKVFLECVQDMDHENMFWYRQDPGLGLRLIYFSYDVKMKEKGDIPEGYSVSREKKERFSLILESASTNQTSMYLCASKAGNEKLFFGSGTQLSVL.

Comments on this clone: Different DNA sequences within this sample yield the same CDR3. This sequence joins TRBV2 and TRBJ2-5; D not certain. The CDR3 is 11 residues long. V was cut by 5 bases and J by 3 bases, with 4 bases left in between. Germline values: CDR1 SNHLY, CDR2 FYNNEI. CDR3 coding DNA: TGTGCCAGCAGTCTAAAAGAGACCCAGTACTTC. Translating it yields CASSLKETQYF.

This clone was observed a handful of times. The chain is built from TRBV2 and TRBJ2-7; D gene ambiguous. This CDR3 has 14 amino acids. Trimming shortened V by 3 bases and J by 6 bases, and 15 bases separated the two germline ends. Germline V gene lookup returns CDR1 SNHLY and CDR2 FYNNEI. The CDR3 loop is CASSDGSYPLEQYF. The CDR3 DNA is TGTGCCAGCAGTGATGGCTCCTACCCCCTCGAGCAGTACTTC.

The table lists this clone with a count of one. The chain recombines TRBV30 with TRBJ1-2; TRBD1 matches 9 bases. CDR3 length: 15 amino acids. The germline CDR1 and CDR2 sequences are GTSNPN and SVGIG (reference sequence). J was trimmed by 2 bases and V by 3 bases; bases with no gene match: 7. CDR3: CAWRNRDRDNYGYTF. The CDR3 DNA follows: TGTGCCTGGAGGAACCGGGACAGGGACAACTATGGCTACACCTTC. The variable domain in full, with the rest retrieved from reference TRBV30 and TRBJ1-2, is SQTIHQWPATLVQPVGSPLSLECTVEGTSNPNLYWYRQAAGRGLQLLFYSVGIGQISSEVPQNLSASRPQDRQFILSSKKLLLSDSGFYLCAWRNRDRDNYGYTFGSGTRLTVV.

This clone was observed once. The chain is built from TRBV28 and TRBJ2-7, with D possibly matching TRBD1 (7 bases). Trimming removed 4 bases at V and 7 bases at J, with 17 bases between. This CDR3 contains 14 residues. In germline, CDR1 is MDHEN, CDR2 SYDVKM. Here the CDR3 DNA reads TGTGCCAGCAGTTACGAAAAACAGGGGAGGGAGCAGTACTTC. This codes for CASSYEKQGREQYF.

The J gene is TRBJ1-5, the V gene TRBV15; D remains ambiguous. Germline CDR1 reads LNHNV; CDR2 reads YYDKDF (reference sequence). V dropped 0 bases and J dropped 6 bases, with 6 bases sitting between them. CDR3 size: 13 residues. The CDR3: CATSRDGSQPQHF. CDR3 bases: TGTGCCACCAGCAGAGATGGGAGTCAGCCCCAGCATTTT.

The chain is built from TRBV28 and TRBJ2-5; 7 bases line up with TRBD1. The CDR3 length is 15 residues. Per the germline V gene, CDR1 is MDHEN and CDR2 is SYDVKM. V shed 3 bases, J shed 1 base, and the junction held 5 bases outside the gene matches. The CDR3 is CASSFGTGAQETQYF. The CDR3 DNA reads TGTGCCAGCAGTTTTGGTACAGGGGCCCAAGAGACCCAGTACTTC.

This clone was seen more than once but under ten times. The chain is built from TRBV28 and TRBJ2-2; 8 positions agree with TRBD2. The germline gives CDR1 MDHEN, CDR2 SYDVKM. This CDR3 is built from 15 residues. Trimming at V came to 8 bases and at J to 6 bases, leaving 11 bases not matched to a gene. The CDR3 nucleotides are TGTGCCAGCCGACCCCCCCGCGGGAGGTCCGGGGAGCTGTTTTTT. Its translation is CASRPPRGRSGELFF.

The chain links TRBV2 to TRBJ2-5; D gene unclear. There are 15 residues in the CDR3. V lost 1 base and J 4 bases, leaving 13 bases between the germline ends. The germline V gene encodes CDR1 SNHLY and CDR2 FYNNEI. CDR3 residues: CASSEEAFSLETQYF. The DNA of the CDR3 is TGTGCCAGCAGTGAAGAGGCATTTTCCCTAGAGACCCAGTACTTC.

This chain connects TRBV5-1 to TRBJ1-1, with no clear D. This CDR3 has 14 amino acids. V shed 2 bases and J shed 4 bases, with 12 bases lying between them. Germline values: CDR1 SGHRS, CDR2 YFSETQ. The CDR3, as DNA: TGCGCCAGCAGCTTCGTTGACTCAACCACTGAAGCTTTCTTT. Its protein is CASSFVDSTTEAFF.

The chain couples TRBV2 to TRBJ2-1; D gene ambiguous. The CDR3 is 11 residues long. V was cut by 6 bases and J by 7 bases, with 7 bases left in between. Germline V gene data show CDR1 as SNHLY and CDR2 as FYNNEI. For the CDR3, the DNA is TGTGCCAGCAGACTAAGGAATGAGCAGTTCTTC. It codes for CASRLRNEQFF.

The V and J genes are TRBV9 and TRBJ2-7; D possibly corresponds to TRBD1 (6 bases). The CDR3 is made up of 16 amino acids. Germline V CDR1 and CDR2: SGDLS, YYNGEE. Deletions cut 3 bases from V and 5 bases from J, with 21 bases between. DNA for the CDR3: TGTGCCAGCAGCGAGAGGGTCGGGCAGGGGTCCCACGAGCAGTACTTC. Its translation is CASSERVGQGSHEQYF. The complete variable domain, with remaining parts taken from reference TRBV9 and TRBJ2-7, reads DSGVTQTPKHLITATGQRVTLRCSPRSGDLSVYWYQQSLDQGLQFLIQYYNGEERAKGNILERFSAQQFPDLHSELNLSSLELGDSALYFCASSERVGQGSHEQYFGPGTRLTVT.

The rearrangement links TRBV5-8 to TRBJ2-3, with 16 positions matching TRBD2. The CDR3 extends over 17 amino acids. The germline gives CDR1 SGHTS, CDR2 YDEGEE. The ends lost 4 bases at V and 5 bases at J; junction bases unmatched: 7. This CDR3 is CASSLGLAGGPGDTQYF. CDR3 nucleotide sequence: TGTGCCAGCAGCCTGGGACTAGCGGGAGGGCCGGGAGATACGCAGTATTTT.